This T cell receptor (beta chain) was retrieved from a study of a mutant IDH1 vaccine in newly diagnosed glioma. Study context: The vaccination schedule gave patients eight doses in weeks 1, 3, 5, 7, 11, 15, 19 and 23. Once 4-6 weeks had passed after radiotherapy alone, vaccination started, or it started with temozolomide cycles.

Time point of the sample: week 11, during vaccination. A 20-mer mutant IDH1 peptide at 300 ug was injected subcutaneously with topical imiquimod. Germline-derived CDR1 and CDR2 are MNHNS and SASEGT. After removal of 10 bases from V and 2 bases from J, the junction contained 7 bases not matched to a gene. The CDR3 has 14 residues. In its sample, this clone was seen a few times. Its antigen remains unknown. TCRdb keeps only in-frame clones here, not all; method: immunoSEQ multiplex PCR. The table has 40,000 or so clones, 84% seen once. This clonotype was obtained from a man between 40 and 49 years old with glioma. This material consisted of PBMCs, taken from a glioma patient whose treatment included an IDH1 peptide vaccine. The chain is built from TRBV6-1 and TRBJ2-3; TRBD1 agrees at 9 bases. CDR3 DNA sequence: TGTGCCACCGGACGGGACAGGGACACAGATACGCAGTATTTT. Amino acid sequence: CATGRDRDTDTQYF.